This is a list of T cell receptor beta chains from one sample in a study of OX40 agonist ivuxolimab in advanced cancers. Assay used: immunoSEQ multiplex PCR; TCRdb lists only in-frame clones, some missing. Among about 22,000 clones listed, over 60% were seen once. Sequences were derived from CD4+ or CD8+ T cells sorted from blood, sampled in a trial of the OX40 agonist ivuxolimab. The receptors come from an adult with an advanced solid tumor such as melanoma, head and neck, liver or kidney cancer. Each CDR3 is given with its conserved first and last residue. The order of the fields is D gene, J gene, clone size, V gene, CDR3 DNA, CDR3 protein. The D gene is left open where the match is weak. Clone size is shown for a subset of rows, as once, few, many or a class of expanded clone.

d_gene: -
j_gene: TRBJ2-2
abundance: -
v_gene: TRBV4-2
CDR3nt: TGTGCCAGCAGCCAACTACAGCCTGCGAACACCGGGGAGCTGTTTTTT
CDR3aa: CASSQLQPANTGELFF

d_gene: -
j_gene: TRBJ2-1
abundance: -
v_gene: TRBV27
CDR3nt: TGTGCCAGCAGATTTCGGGGGAGCTCCTACAATGAGCAGTTCTTC
CDR3aa: CASRFRGSSYNEQFF

d_gene: -
j_gene: TRBJ1-1
abundance: -
v_gene: TRBV9
CDR3nt: TGTGCCAGCAGCGTGGGGGGACTGGATTTGAACACTGAAGCTTTCTTT
CDR3aa: CASSVGGLDLNTEAFF

d_gene: -
j_gene: TRBJ1-6
abundance: -
v_gene: TRBV6-6
CDR3nt: TGTGCCAGCACCCTAAGGGGCCTCGGGGTATCACCCCTCCACTTT
CDR3aa: CASTLRGLGVSPLHF

d_gene: -
j_gene: TRBJ1-1
abundance: -
v_gene: TRBV7-2
CDR3nt: TGTGCCAGCACCGGGGTGTTGTACACTGAAGCTTTCTTT
CDR3aa: CASTGVLYTEAFF

d_gene: -
j_gene: TRBJ2-7
abundance: few
v_gene: TRBV29-1
CDR3nt: TGCAGCGTTGAAGCCCTAGGCCAAGGCGACGAGCAGTACTTC
CDR3aa: CSVEALGQGDEQYF

d_gene: TRBD1
j_gene: TRBJ2-5
abundance: -
v_gene: TRBV4-3
CDR3nt: TGCGCCAGCAGCCAAGACGGCAAGGACAGGGCGGCGATCCAGTACTTC
CDR3aa: CASSQDGKDRAAIQYF

d_gene: -
j_gene: TRBJ2-5
abundance: -
v_gene: TRBV19
CDR3nt: TGTGCCAGTAGTACCCGACTGGAGGGGACCCAGTACTTC
CDR3aa: CASSTRLEGTQYF

d_gene: -
j_gene: TRBJ1-1
abundance: -
v_gene: TRBV5-4
CDR3nt: TGTGCCAGCAGCTTGTCAGGGGCGAACACTGAAGCTTTCTTT
CDR3aa: CASSLSGANTEAFF

d_gene: -
j_gene: TRBJ2-2
abundance: -
v_gene: TRBV30
CDR3nt: TGTGCCTGGAGGTGGGGAACCGGGGAGCTGTTTTTT
CDR3aa: CAWRWGTGELFF

d_gene: -
j_gene: TRBJ1-2
abundance: -
v_gene: TRBV12-5
CDR3nt: TGTGCTAGTGGTTCCGTGACAGACTATGGCTACACCTTC
CDR3aa: CASGSVTDYGYTF

d_gene: -
j_gene: TRBJ2-7
abundance: -
v_gene: TRBV13
CDR3nt: TGTGCCAGCAGCCCCCAGGACAGTCCCTACGAGCAGTACTTC
CDR3aa: CASSPQDSPYEQYF

d_gene: TRBD2
j_gene: TRBJ2-5
abundance: -
v_gene: TRBV2
CDR3nt: TGTGCCAGCAGCCACCCTGATCTGAGCGGGGGGGAGGAGACCCAGTACTTC
CDR3aa: CASSHPDLSGGEETQYF

d_gene: -
j_gene: TRBJ2-6
abundance: -
v_gene: TRBV6-1
CDR3nt: TGTGCCAGCAGTTTACAGTCTGGGGCCAACGTCCTGACTTTC
CDR3aa: CASSLQSGANVLTF

d_gene: -
j_gene: TRBJ2-3
abundance: -
v_gene: TRBV27
CDR3nt: TGTGCCAGCAGTTTAGGAACAGATGCGCAGTATTTT
CDR3aa: CASSLGTDAQYF

d_gene: -
j_gene: TRBJ1-5
abundance: -
v_gene: TRBV27
CDR3nt: TGTGCCAGCAGTTTGGGGACCGGAGGCAATCAGCCCCAGCATTTT
CDR3aa: CASSLGTGGNQPQHF

d_gene: -
j_gene: TRBJ1-2
abundance: -
v_gene: TRBV7-4
CDR3nt: TGTGCCAGCAGCCCTGACGGGGGCAGCTATGGCTACACCTTC
CDR3aa: CASSPDGGSYGYTF

d_gene: -
j_gene: TRBJ1-2
abundance: -
v_gene: TRBV5-4
CDR3nt: TGTGCCAGCAGCCCAGACACCCCGAGCTATGGCTACACCTTC
CDR3aa: CASSPDTPSYGYTF

d_gene: TRBD1
j_gene: TRBJ1-5
abundance: few
v_gene: TRBV7-6
CDR3nt: TGTGCCAGCAGCTTAGAGACAGGGGGCGGTCAGCCCCAGCATTTT
CDR3aa: CASSLETGGGQPQHF

d_gene: -
j_gene: TRBJ1-2
abundance: -
v_gene: TRBV6-4
CDR3nt: TGTGCCAGCAGTGCACCGGGGAGGGGAGATGGCTACACCTTC
CDR3aa: CASSAPGRGDGYTF

d_gene: -
j_gene: TRBJ2-5
abundance: -
v_gene: TRBV5-6
CDR3nt: TGTGCCAGCAGCCTTCCAGTGGAGTCCCAAGAGACCCAGTACTTC
CDR3aa: CASSLPVESQETQYF

d_gene: -
j_gene: TRBJ2-5
abundance: -
v_gene: TRBV5-5
CDR3nt: TGTGCCAGCAGCTTGCTGTGGGAAGAGACCCAGTACTTC
CDR3aa: CASSLLWEETQYF

d_gene: -
j_gene: TRBJ2-1
abundance: -
v_gene: TRBV7-9
CDR3nt: TGTGCCAGCAACCCCCTTCTTAGCTCCTACAATGAGCAGTTCTTC
CDR3aa: CASNPLLSSYNEQFF

d_gene: -
j_gene: TRBJ2-1
abundance: -
v_gene: TRBV7-5
CDR3nt: TGTGCCAGAAGCTTTGGCCAGCAGCTGTACAATGAGCAGTTCTTC
CDR3aa: CARSFGQQLYNEQFF

d_gene: -
j_gene: TRBJ1-2
abundance: -
v_gene: TRBV2
CDR3nt: TGTGCCAGCAGTGATGCTGGCCGGCCCGATGGCTACACCTTC
CDR3aa: CASSDAGRPDGYTF